This is a list of T cell receptor beta chains from one sample in a study of OX40 agonist ivuxolimab in advanced cancers. The data were produced by immunoSEQ multiplex PCR, yet TCRdb's version contains in-frame clones alone and is incomplete. The sample contains about 73,000 clones, around nine tenths of which appear only once. The sample was CD4+ or CD8+ T cells sorted from blood, taken in a trial of the OX40 agonist ivuxolimab. The receptors were gathered from an adult with an advanced solid tumor such as melanoma, head and neck, liver or kidney cancer. Both conserved end residues are part of each CDR3. The D gene is left open where the match is weak. Size tells how often a clone was seen (once, few, many) or the class of an expanded clone, and some rows leave it out.

abundance	v_gene	d_gene	j_gene	CDR3nt	CDR3aa
once	TRBV27	TRBD1	TRBJ2-7	TGTGCCAGCAGTTCGTCCGGGACAGGGAGCGGACCTCTTAGGTTC	CASSSSGTGSGPLRF
.	TRBV9	.	TRBJ2-6	TGTGCCAGCAGCGTAGGTGTTTCTGGGGCCAACGTCCTGACTTTC	CASSVGVSGANVLTF
.	TRBV7-9	TRBD1	TRBJ2-5	TGTGCCAGCAGTTCCTACAGGGGACAGACCCAGTACTTC	CASSSYRGQTQYF
.	TRBV10-3	.	TRBJ2-6	TGTGCCATCACGAGCTCTGGGGCCAACGTCCTGACTTTC	CAITSSGANVLTF
once	TRBV4-1	TRBD1	TRBJ2-5	TGCGCCAGCAGCCAAGATGGCAGAGCCTTGACAGGGCAGCAGTACTTC	CASSQDGRALTGQQYF
.	TRBV6-5	TRBD1	TRBJ2-7	TGTGCCAGCAGTTACGGGGGGACAGGGGCCTACGAGCAGTACTTC	CASSYGGTGAYEQYF
.	TRBV6-5	TRBD1	TRBJ2-7	TGTGCCAGCAGTTACCGGCAGGGGGTTTGGGAGCAGTACTTC	CASSYRQGVWEQYF
.	TRBV30	.	TRBJ2-3	TGTGCCTGGAGTGCTGGGGGGTTAGCACTCGGCGATACGCAGTATTTT	CAWSAGGLALGDTQYF
.	TRBV10-3	TRBD1	TRBJ1-1	TGTGCCATCAGTGACTCAGGGGGCGGCGTGAACACTGAAGCTTTCTTT	CAISDSGGGVNTEAFF
.	TRBV5-8	.	TRBJ2-2	TGTGCCAGCAGCTTGCGTCCAGTGAGGCTGTTTTTT	CASSLRPVRLFF
.	TRBV7-9	TRBD1	TRBJ2-1	TGTGCCAGCAGCCCGGGGACAGGGTTATACAATGAGCAGTTCTTC	CASSPGTGLYNEQFF
.	TRBV18	TRBD2	TRBJ2-1	TGTGCCAGCTCGCCCACTAGCGTCAATGAGCAGTTCTTC	CASSPTSVNEQFF
.	TRBV2	.	TRBJ2-7	TGTGCCAGCAGTTACTCCTACGAGCAGTACTTC	CASSYSYEQYF
few	TRBV2	.	TRBJ1-2	TGTGCCAGCAGCGTAGACACCTATGGCTACACCTTC	CASSVDTYGYTF
.	TRBV19	.	TRBJ2-4	TGTGCCAGTGGGCCGACACCCGGCCTAGCCAAAAACATTCAGTACTTC	CASGPTPGLAKNIQYF
.	TRBV28	.	TRBJ1-3	TGTGCCAGCCATACTTCGAGCTCTGGAAACACCATATATTTT	CASHTSSSGNTIYF
.	TRBV2	.	TRBJ2-7	TGTGCCAGCGAAGGAGACGTGAGCTCCTACGAGCAGTACTTC	CASEGDVSSYEQYF
.	TRBV19	.	TRBJ2-7	TGTGCCAGTAGTCGTACCGGGGCGCTTAACGAGCAGTACTTC	CASSRTGALNEQYF
once	TRBV11-1	.	TRBJ1-4	TGTGCCAGCAGCGACAGGACAACTAATGAAAAACTGTTTTTT	CASSDRTTNEKLFF
.	TRBV6-5	.	TRBJ2-1	TGTGCCAGCAGTTACGGGTCAGGGCGGGCTGAGCAGTTCTTC	CASSYGSGRAEQFF
.	TRBV5-1	TRBD1	TRBJ1-1	TGCGCCAGCAGCCTTGACGGGACAGGGCCGAACACTGAAGCTTTCTTT	CASSLDGTGPNTEAFF
once	TRBV19	TRBD1	TRBJ2-7	TGTGCCAGTACCACAAGCACAGGGGGCTGGAGCGAGCAGTACTTC	CASTTSTGGWSEQYF
.	TRBV5-1	.	TRBJ2-3	TGCGCCTCCAAAGGACTTAGCACAGATACGCAGTATTTT	CASKGLSTDTQYF
.	TRBV6-5	.	TRBJ2-2	TGTGCCAGCAGTTACTCCCGACTAGACTCCACCGGGGAGCTGTTTTTT	CASSYSRLDSTGELFF
few	TRBV10-2	.	TRBJ1-3	TGCGCCAGCACCCCGATGCCGGACTCTGGAAACACCATATATTTT	CASTPMPDSGNTIYF
.	TRBV27	TRBD1	TRBJ2-7	TGTGCCAGCAGTATACAGGGGGCTAGGTACGAGCAGTACTTC	CASSIQGARYEQYF
.	TRBV9	.	TRBJ1-2	TGTGCCAGCAGCGAACAGGGTGGGGACTATGGCTACACCTTC	CASSEQGGDYGYTF
.	TRBV5-4	TRBD2	TRBJ2-3	TGTGCCAGCAGCTTGGGGGCTAGCGGAAGCACAGATACGCAGTATTTT	CASSLGASGSTDTQYF
.	TRBV11-3	.	TRBJ2-2	TGTGCCAGCAACGCAACGAGGAACGGGGAGCTGTTTTTT	CASNATRNGELFF
.	TRBV11-2	TRBD1	TRBJ2-7	TGTGCCAGCAGCACCAACAGGGGTCGGAGCTCCTACGAGCAGTACTTC	CASSTNRGRSSYEQYF
.	TRBV11-2	TRBD1	TRBJ2-5	TGTGCCAGCAGCTTAGGACAGGGGTACCAAGAGACCCAGTACTTC	CASSLGQGYQETQYF
.	TRBV27	.	TRBJ2-5	TGTGCCCCACAAGAGACCCAGTACTTC	CAPQETQYF
.	TRBV19	.	TRBJ1-1	TGTGCCAGTAGTTCCTACAGCGGAAGGGAAGCTTTCTTT	CASSSYSGREAFF
.	TRBV18	.	TRBJ2-1	TGTGCCAGCTCACCAGTATCCAATGAGCAGTTCTTC	CASSPVSNEQFF
.	TRBV6-1	.	TRBJ2-3	TGTGCCAGCAGCCCCGGACCAGGGCGCGCAGATACGCAGTATTTT	CASSPGPGRADTQYF
few	TRBV6-5	.	TRBJ2-2	TGTGCCAGCAGTTACTCGAGCAGGAACACCGGGGAGCTGTTTTTT	CASSYSSRNTGELFF
.	TRBV7-3	TRBD1	TRBJ1-3	TGTGCCAGCAGCCAGACAGGGTCTGGAAACACCATATATTTT	CASSQTGSGNTIYF
.	TRBV4-1	.	TRBJ1-2	TGCGCCAGCAGCCAGGGGGGCGGGGGACTAAACTATGGCTACACCTTC	CASSQGGGGLNYGYTF
.	TRBV11-2	.	TRBJ2-7	TGTGCCAGCAGTCAAAAACCTAACTACGAGCAGTACTTC	CASSQKPNYEQYF
few	TRBV7-9	.	TRBJ2-7	TGTGCCAGCAGCCTTTTTAAGGGTTCAGGGTTCTACGAGCAGTACTTC	CASSLFKGSGFYEQYF
.	TRBV5-5	.	TRBJ1-2	TGTGCCAGCAGCTCATCGAGAGCTGGCTACACCTTC	CASSSSRAGYTF
.	TRBV19	.	TRBJ1-2	TGTGCCAGTAGTAGGCAGTCTAACTATGGCTACACCTTC	CASSRQSNYGYTF
once	TRBV30	TRBD1	TRBJ1-2	TGTGCCTGGAACCTACAGGGGACGGGTGGCTACACCTTC	CAWNLQGTGGYTF
.	TRBV20-1	.	TRBJ2-2	TGCAGTGCTAGAGAGTCCGGGGAGCTGTTTTTT	CSARESGELFF
few	TRBV4-2	.	TRBJ1-2	TGTGCCAGCAGCCAAGCCTCCCGGAGCAGCAGCTATGGCTACACCTTC	CASSQASRSSSYGYTF
.	TRBV5-1	TRBD2	TRBJ2-3	TGCGCCAGCGGACGCAGCGGGGGGGCCCAGGGCACAGATACGCAGTATTTT	CASGRSGGAQGTDTQYF
.	TRBV19	TRBD2	TRBJ2-1	TGTGCCAGTAGTATCTATGGCGGGAGGGCCAACAATGAGCAGTTCTTC	CASSIYGGRANNEQFF
.	TRBV5-6	TRBD1	TRBJ1-1	TGTGCCAGCAGCTGGGGACAGGGGGGGACTGAAGCTTTCTTT	CASSWGQGGTEAFF
.	TRBV11-2	TRBD1	TRBJ1-2	TGTGCCAGCAGACCAACAGGGGGCGCTTATGGCTACACCTTC	CASRPTGGAYGYTF
.	TRBV7-9	.	TRBJ1-1	TGTGCCAGCAGTTTAGGGAGGGCTTCGAACACTGAAGCTTTCTTT	CASSLGRASNTEAFF
.	TRBV10-1	.	TRBJ2-5	TGCGCCAGCAGTGAGGGGAGTAAGGAGACCCAGTACTTC	CASSEGSKETQYF
.	TRBV11-2	.	TRBJ1-6	TGTGCCAGCAGCTTAGACAAAATATGGACACCCCTCCACTTT	CASSLDKIWTPLHF
.	TRBV18	.	TRBJ2-2	TGTGCCAGCTCACCCCCCGCGGGGGCGACCGGGGAGCTGTTTTTT	CASSPPAGATGELFF
.	TRBV30	TRBD1	TRBJ2-7	TGTGCCTGGAGTGTAGGGACAGGGGCAACCTCCTACGAGCAGTACTTC	CAWSVGTGATSYEQYF
.	TRBV5-4	.	TRBJ2-5	TGTGCCAGCAGCTTGGATGGAATCCAAGAGACCCAGTACTTC	CASSLDGIQETQYF